The 13 T cell receptor beta chains below all came from one sample that was sequenced in a study of cytomegalovirus exposure and HLA in healthy donors. Method: immunoSEQ multiplex PCR; TCRdb's copy keeps in-frame clones and lacks some. The table has about 160,000 clones, roughly 91% seen once. Sequencing used PBMCs. The receptors here all came from a man between 18 and 35 years old in good health and CMV-seropositive.

The chain recombines TRBV7-9 with TRBJ2-7; TRBD1 might be the D (6 bases). Trimming stripped 5 bases from V and 2 bases from J, with 16 bases between. Germline assignment: CDR1 SEHNR and CDR2 FQNEAQ (reference sequence). The CDR3 loop spans 15 amino acids. This CDR3 reads CASSHPGAGAYEQYF. As DNA, the CDR3 is TGTGCCAGCAGCCATCCTGGCGCAGGGGCCTACGAGCAGTACTTC. The full variable domain, with the rest looked up from reference TRBV7-9 and TRBJ2-7, is DTGVSQNPRHKITKRGQNVTFRCDPISEHNRLYWYRQTLGQGPEFLTYFQNEAQLEKSRLLSDRFSAERPKGSFSTLEIQRTEQGDSAMYLCASSHPGAGAYEQYFGPGTRLTVT.

This chain uses TRBV5-1 with TRBJ2-1; 13 positions agree with TRBD2. In germline, CDR1 is SGHRS, CDR2 YFSETQ. The ends lost 3 bases at V and 1 base at J; junction bases unmatched: 4. The CDR3 is made up of 17 amino acids. The CDR3 sequence is CASSWTSGRSSYNEQFF. Here the CDR3 DNA reads TGCGCCAGCAGCTGGACTAGCGGGAGAAGTTCCTACAATGAGCAGTTCTTC.

V gene TRBV28 combines with J gene TRBJ1-2; no clear D gene. The CDR3 has 14 residues. The germline gives CDR1 MDHEN, CDR2 SYDVKM. Trimming left V 4 bases short and J 0 bases short, with 9 bases between. The chain's CDR3 is CASSSPGANYGYTF. In nucleotides, the CDR3 is TGTGCCAGCAGTTCTCCGGGAGCTAACTATGGCTACACCTTC.

This clone was seen once. This chain links TRBV9 with TRBJ2-7; maybe TRBD2 (7 bases). This CDR3 contains 15 residues. V was cut by 6 bases and J by 1 base, with 17 bases left in between. Germline V gene sequence: CDR1 SGDLS, CDR2 YYNGEE. The CDR3 region is CASTKGGGASYEQYF. The CDR3, as DNA: TGTGCCAGCACTAAGGGCGGGGGCGCATCCTACGAGCAGTACTTC.

This rearrangement joins TRBV5-4 to TRBJ2-3, with TRBD2 identical over 14 bases. This CDR3 is 17 amino acids long. With 4 bases clipped from V and 5 bases from J, the junction kept 9 bases outside the gene matches. Per the germline V gene, CDR1 is SGHNT and CDR2 is YYREEE (reference sequence). The CDR3: CASSRRTSGRNIDTQYF. Here the CDR3 DNA reads TGTGCCAGCAGCCGAAGGACTAGCGGGAGGAACATAGATACGCAGTATTTT.

This clone was recorded once. V gene TRBV28 combines with J gene TRBJ2-7; 13 bases fit TRBD2. Germline CDR1 MDHEN, CDR2 SYDVKM. V shed 2 bases, J shed 4 bases, and the junction held 14 bases outside the gene matches. The CDR3 loop spans 19 amino acids. The CDR3 DNA reads as TGTGCCAGCAGTTTAAAAATGATAGGACTAGCGGGAGTTCGGTACGAGCAGTACTTC. It specifies CASSLKMIGLAGVRYEQYF. Drawing the rest from reference TRBV28 and TRBJ2-7, the complete variable domain is DVKVTQSSRYLVKRTGEKVFLECVQDMDHENMFWYRQDPGLGLRLIYFSYDVKMKEKGDIPEGYSVSREKKERFSLILESASTNQTSMYLCASSLKMIGLAGVRYEQYFGPGTRLTVT.

This clone was detected once. This chain connects TRBV7-2 to TRBJ2-2, with D maybe TRBD2 (6 bases). Germline V gives CDR1 SGHTA, CDR2 FQGNSA. The V gene lost 0 bases and the J gene lost 7 bases, with 15 bases spanning the gap. The CDR3 covers 16 residues. The CDR3 protein is CASSLASYAGIGELFF. For the CDR3, the DNA is TGTGCCAGCAGCTTAGCTTCTTATGCGGGGATCGGGGAGCTGTTTTTT.

The V gene is TRBV7-8, the J gene TRBJ2-7, with 10 bases aligning to TRBD2. The CDR3 contains 16 residues. Germline CDR1 and CDR2: SGHVS and FQNEAQ. V lost 4 bases, J lost 2 bases, and 8 bases stayed unmatched. As DNA, the CDR3 is TGTGCCAGCAGCTCAAGCGGACTAGCGGAACCCTACGAGCAGTACTTC. Protein: CASSSSGLAEPYEQYF.

The rearrangement uses TRBV6-1 and TRBJ1-4, with D possibly being TRBD1 (6 bases). Trimming removed 5 bases at V and 7 bases at J, with 14 bases between. The length of the CDR3 is 14 residues. Germline CDR1 is MNHNS and CDR2 is SASEGT. The CDR3 DNA follows: TGTGCCAGCAGTACGGACAGTGTTTTTGAAAAACTGTTTTTT. Translation: CASSTDSVFEKLFF.

This clone was detected only a few times. The gene calls are TRBV2 and TRBJ2-7; maybe TRBD1 (6 bases). Trimming pared 8 bases from V and 3 bases from J, leaving 11 bases between. CDR1 is SNHLY and CDR2 is FYNNEI in the germline V gene. The CDR3 has 12 residues. The CDR3 here is CASGGGNYEQYF. The CDR3 nucleotides are TGTGCCAGCGGTGGGGGCAACTACGAGCAGTACTTC.

J is TRBJ2-7 and V is TRBV6-6; 12 nucleotides agree with TRBD2. The CDR3 extends over 16 amino acids. Germline CDR1 MNHNY, CDR2 SVGAGI (reference sequence). J gave up 4 bases and V 8 bases, and 12 bases lay outside the gene matches. The CDR3 loop reads CASGRLRLAGEYEQYF. CDR3 coding DNA: TGTGCCAGCGGCCGATTAAGACTAGCGGGAGAATACGAGCAGTACTTC.

The chain links TRBV27 to TRBJ2-5; TRBD2 agrees at 7 bases. The CDR3 covers 15 residues. Germline CDR1 MNHEY, CDR2 SMNVEV (reference sequence). Trimming took 6 bases from V and 5 from J; bases not matched to a gene: 12. CDR3 protein: CASRAGLVGAETQYF. CDR3 nucleotides: TGTGCCAGCAGGGCCGGACTAGTTGGGGCGGAGACCCAGTACTTC.

This chain links TRBV9 with TRBJ2-3; D not resolved. V was trimmed by 4 bases and J by 0 bases, leaving 6 bases between them. The CDR3 contains 13 residues. The germline V gene encodes CDR1 SGDLS and CDR2 YYNGEE. Here the CDR3 DNA reads TGTGCCAGCAGCCGTTTGAGCACAGATACGCAGTATTTT. Translation: CASSRLSTDTQYF.